This TCR beta chain was retrieved from a study of T cell responses to AZD1222 COVID-19 vaccine. General study points: Donors, mostly white British, included more females; clonal diversity was possibly underestimated. AZD1222 recipients seropositive at baseline numbered only 6 or 7. After two AZD1222 doses, spike-specific TCR breadth and depth rose versus day 0.

Turning to this clone: The antigen remains unidentified.

TCRdb's table, derived via immunoSEQ multiplex PCR, lists solely in-frame clones and lacks some. The sample includes about 200,000 clones, approximately 93% of them seen just once. Analysis merged second doses at about 4 or about 12 weeks. V lost 9 bases and J 4 bases, leaving 16 bases between the germline ends. Germline CDR1 is KGHDR and CDR2 is SFDVKD. The CDR3 spans 14 residues. This receptor was identified in an adult who received the AZD1222 COVID-19 vaccine. Sequenced material: peripheral blood, taken 28 days after the second AZD1222 dose. The rearrangement joins TRBV24-1 to TRBJ2-3; weak D call: TRBD2 (6 bases). DNA for the CDR3: TGTGCCACCGCTGACGGGGGAAGGGCAGATACGCAGTATTTT. It yields the protein CATADGGRADTQYF.